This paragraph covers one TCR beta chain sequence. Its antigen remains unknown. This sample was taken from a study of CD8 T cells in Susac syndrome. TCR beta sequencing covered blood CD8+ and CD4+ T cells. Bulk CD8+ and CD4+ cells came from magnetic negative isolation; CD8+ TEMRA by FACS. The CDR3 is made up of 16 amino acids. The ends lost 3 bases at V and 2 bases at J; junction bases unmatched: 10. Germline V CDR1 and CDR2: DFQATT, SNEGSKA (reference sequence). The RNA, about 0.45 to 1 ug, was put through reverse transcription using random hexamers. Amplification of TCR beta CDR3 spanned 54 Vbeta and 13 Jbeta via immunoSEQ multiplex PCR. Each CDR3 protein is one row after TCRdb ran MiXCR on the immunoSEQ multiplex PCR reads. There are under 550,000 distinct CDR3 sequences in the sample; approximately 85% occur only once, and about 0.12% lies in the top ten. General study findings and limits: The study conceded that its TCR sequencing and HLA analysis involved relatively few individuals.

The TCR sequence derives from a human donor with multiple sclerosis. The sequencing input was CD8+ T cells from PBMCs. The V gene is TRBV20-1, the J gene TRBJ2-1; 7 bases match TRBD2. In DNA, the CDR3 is TGCAGTGCTAGCCGCGGGACTACCAAGACCTACAATGAGCAGTTCTTC. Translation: CSASRGTTKTYNEQFF.